Below, one T cell receptor (beta chain) is given with its context. Profiled with immunoSEQ multiplex PCR; TCRdb holds only in-frame clones, not every one. Here the sample spans around 940,000 clones, approximately 80% being singletons. The record originates from a study of shared clonotypes between healthy human individuals. CDR3 length: 13 residues. The germline gives CDR1 SQVTM, CDR2 ANQGSEA. The V gene end was trimmed by 6 bases and the J gene end by 5 bases; junction bases not matched to a gene: 9. The sequenced material came from memory CD4+ T cells sorted from blood. Subset noted: CD45RA-negative fraction. This clonotype originated in a man aged 18 to 35 in good health. This chain uses TRBV29-1 with TRBJ2-7, with 8 bases fitting TRBD1. CDR3 sequence (DNA): TGCAGCGTCGCCCCCGGGACAGGACACGAGCAGTACTTC. Its protein is CSVAPGTGHEQYF.